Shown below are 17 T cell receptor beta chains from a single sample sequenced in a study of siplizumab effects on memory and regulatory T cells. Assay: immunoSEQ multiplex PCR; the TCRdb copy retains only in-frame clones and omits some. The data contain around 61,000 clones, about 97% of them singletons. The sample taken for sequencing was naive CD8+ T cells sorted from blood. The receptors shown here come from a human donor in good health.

CDR3 sequence: CASSLPGSEQYF. The DNA of the CDR3 is TGTGCCAGCAGCTTACCAGGGTCCGAGCAGTACTTC. The rearrangement links TRBV7-9 to TRBJ2-7, with D perhaps TRBD1 (5 bases). This CDR3 spans 12 amino acids. Germline-derived CDR1 and CDR2 are SEHNR and FQNEAQ (reference sequence). The ends were cut back, 2 bases at V and 6 bases at J, with 8 bases in the middle. Drawing the rest from reference TRBV7-9 and TRBJ2-7, the complete variable domain is DTGVSQNPRHKITKRGQNVTFRCDPISEHNRLYWYRQTLGQGPEFLTYFQNEAQLEKSRLLSDRFSAERPKGSFSTLEIQRTEQGDSAMYLCASSLPGSEQYFGPGTRLTVT.

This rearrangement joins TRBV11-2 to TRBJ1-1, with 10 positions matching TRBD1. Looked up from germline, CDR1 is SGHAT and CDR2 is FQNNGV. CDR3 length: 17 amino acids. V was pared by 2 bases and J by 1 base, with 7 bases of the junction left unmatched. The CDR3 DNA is TGTGCCAGCAGCTTATGGGGACAGGGGCCTTCGAACACTGAAGCTTTCTTT. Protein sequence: CASSLWGQGPSNTEAFF.

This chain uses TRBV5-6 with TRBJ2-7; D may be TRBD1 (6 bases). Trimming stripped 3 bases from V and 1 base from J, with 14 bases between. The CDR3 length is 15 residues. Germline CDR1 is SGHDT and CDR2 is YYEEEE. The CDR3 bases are TGTGCCAGCAGCTCCCCCCCCGGACAGTCCTACGAGCAGTACTTC. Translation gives CASSSPPGQSYEQYF. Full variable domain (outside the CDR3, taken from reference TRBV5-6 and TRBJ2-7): DAGVTQSPTHLIKTRGQQVTLRCSPKSGHDTVSWYQQALGQGPQFIFQYYEEEERQRGNFPDRFSGHQFPNYSSELNVNALLLGDSALYLCASSSPPGQSYEQYFGPGTRLTVT.

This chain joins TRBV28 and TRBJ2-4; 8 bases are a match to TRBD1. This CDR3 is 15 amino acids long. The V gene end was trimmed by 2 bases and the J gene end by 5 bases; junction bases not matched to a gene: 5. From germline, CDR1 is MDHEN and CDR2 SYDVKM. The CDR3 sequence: CASSLEGTGENIQYF. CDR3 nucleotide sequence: TGTGCCAGCAGTTTAGAGGGGACAGGCGAAAACATTCAGTACTTC. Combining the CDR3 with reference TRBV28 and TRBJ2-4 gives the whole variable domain DVKVTQSSRYLVKRTGEKVFLECVQDMDHENMFWYRQDPGLGLRLIYFSYDVKMKEKGDIPEGYSVSREKKERFSLILESASTNQTSMYLCASSLEGTGENIQYFGAGTRLSVL.

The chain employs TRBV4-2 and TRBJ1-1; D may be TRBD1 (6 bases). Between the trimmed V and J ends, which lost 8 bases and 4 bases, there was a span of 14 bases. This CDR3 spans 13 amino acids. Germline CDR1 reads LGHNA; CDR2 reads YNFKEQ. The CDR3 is CASLQGGGTEAFF. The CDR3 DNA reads TGTGCCAGCTTACAGGGAGGGGGCACTGAAGCTTTCTTT.

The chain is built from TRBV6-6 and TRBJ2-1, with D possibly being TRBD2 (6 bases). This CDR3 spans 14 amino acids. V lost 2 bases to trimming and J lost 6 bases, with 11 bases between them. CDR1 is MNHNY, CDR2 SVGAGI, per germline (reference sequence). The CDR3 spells CASSYPGGTNEQFF. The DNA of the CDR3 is TGTGCCAGCAGTTACCCCGGGGGTACCAATGAGCAGTTCTTC.

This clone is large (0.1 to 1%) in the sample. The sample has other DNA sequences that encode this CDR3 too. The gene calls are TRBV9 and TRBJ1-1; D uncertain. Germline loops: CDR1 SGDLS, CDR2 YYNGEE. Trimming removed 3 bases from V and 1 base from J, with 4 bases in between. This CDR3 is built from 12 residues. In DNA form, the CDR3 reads TGTGCCAGCAGCGGTTCGAACACTGAAGCTTTCTTT. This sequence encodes CASSGSNTEAFF.

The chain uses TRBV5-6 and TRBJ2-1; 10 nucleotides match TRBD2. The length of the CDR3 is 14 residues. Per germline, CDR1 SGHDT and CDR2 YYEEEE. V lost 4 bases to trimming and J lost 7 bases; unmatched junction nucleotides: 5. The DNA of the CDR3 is TGTGCCAGCAGCCTCGGACTAGCGGTAAATGAGCAGTTCTTC. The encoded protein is CASSLGLAVNEQFF.

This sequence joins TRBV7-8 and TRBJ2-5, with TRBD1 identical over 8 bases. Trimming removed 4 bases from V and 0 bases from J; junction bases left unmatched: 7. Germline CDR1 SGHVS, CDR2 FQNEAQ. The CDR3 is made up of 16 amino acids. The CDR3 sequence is CASSYGQGLYQETQYF. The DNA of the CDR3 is TGTGCCAGCAGCTACGGACAGGGACTGTACCAAGAGACCCAGTACTTC.

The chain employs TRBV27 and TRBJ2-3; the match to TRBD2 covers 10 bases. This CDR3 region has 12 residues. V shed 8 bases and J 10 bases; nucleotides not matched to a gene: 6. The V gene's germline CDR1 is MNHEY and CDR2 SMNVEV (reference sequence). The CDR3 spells CASRLTSGSQYF. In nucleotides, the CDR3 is TGTGCCAGCCGGCTGACTAGCGGGTCGCAGTATTTT.

The CDR3 region is CASSKSVLSCTDTQYF. As DNA, the CDR3 is TGTGCCAGCAGCAAATCAGTTTTATCCTGCACAGATACGCAGTATTTT. The chain recombines TRBV21-1 with TRBJ2-3; whether TRBD1, the table's D call, matches the DNA was not checked. TRBV21-1 is labeled a pseudogene. This CDR3 has 16 amino acids.

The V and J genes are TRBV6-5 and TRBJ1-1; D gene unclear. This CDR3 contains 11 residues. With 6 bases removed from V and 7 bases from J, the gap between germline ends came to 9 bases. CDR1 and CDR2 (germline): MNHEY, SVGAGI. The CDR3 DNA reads TGTGCCAGCAGCCTAGGAAGTGAAGCTTTCTTT. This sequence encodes CASSLGSEAFF.

The CDR3 DNA reads as TGCGCCAGCAGCCAAGGTGCTACAGATACGCAGTATTTT. It yields the protein CASSQGATDTQYF. V is TRBV4-1 and J is TRBJ2-3, with D uncertain. Germline lookup yields CDR1 MGHRA and CDR2 YSYEKL. Deletions cut 1 base from V and 3 bases from J, with 5 bases between. The CDR3 has 13 residues.

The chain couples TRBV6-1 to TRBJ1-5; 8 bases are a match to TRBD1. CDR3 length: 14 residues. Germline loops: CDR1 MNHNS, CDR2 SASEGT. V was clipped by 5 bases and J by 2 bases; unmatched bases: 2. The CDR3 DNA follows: TGTGCCAGCAGTTCACAGGGGGGCAATCAGCCCCAGCATTTT. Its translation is CASSSQGGNQPQHF.

CDR3 nucleotides: TGTGCCAGCAGCCAAGAGCTGGCGGGTACGTTCTACGAGCAGTACTTC. The encoded protein is CASSQELAGTFYEQYF. This chain uses TRBV4-2 with TRBJ2-7; weak D call: TRBD2 (5 bases). V shed 0 bases and J shed 3 bases, with 15 bases lying between them. Germline CDR1 reads LGHNA; CDR2 reads YNFKEQ. This CDR3 region has 16 residues.

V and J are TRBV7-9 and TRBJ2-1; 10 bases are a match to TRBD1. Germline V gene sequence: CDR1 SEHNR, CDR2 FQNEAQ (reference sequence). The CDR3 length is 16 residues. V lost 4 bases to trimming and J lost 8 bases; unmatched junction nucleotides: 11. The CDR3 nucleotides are TGTGCCAGCAGCTCAACCGGGGGACAGGGGTTCGATGAGCAGTTCTTC. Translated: CASSSTGGQGFDEQFF. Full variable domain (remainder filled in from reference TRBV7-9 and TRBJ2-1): DTGVSQNPRHKITKRGQNVTFRCDPISEHNRLYWYRQTLGQGPEFLTYFQNEAQLEKSRLLSDRFSAERPKGSFSTLEIQRTEQGDSAMYLCASSSTGGQGFDEQFFGPGTRLTVL.

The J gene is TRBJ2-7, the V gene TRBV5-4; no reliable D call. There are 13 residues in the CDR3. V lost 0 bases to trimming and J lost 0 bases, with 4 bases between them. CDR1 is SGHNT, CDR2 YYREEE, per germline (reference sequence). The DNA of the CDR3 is TGTGCCAGCAGCTTGGTGACCTCCTACGAGCAGTACTTC. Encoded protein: CASSLVTSYEQYF. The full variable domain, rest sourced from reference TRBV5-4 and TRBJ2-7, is ETGVTQSPTHLIKTRGQQVTLRCSSQSGHNTVSWYQQALGQGPQFIFQYYREEENGRGNFPPRFSGLQFPNYSSELNVNALELDDSALYLCASSLVTSYEQYFGPGTRLTVT.